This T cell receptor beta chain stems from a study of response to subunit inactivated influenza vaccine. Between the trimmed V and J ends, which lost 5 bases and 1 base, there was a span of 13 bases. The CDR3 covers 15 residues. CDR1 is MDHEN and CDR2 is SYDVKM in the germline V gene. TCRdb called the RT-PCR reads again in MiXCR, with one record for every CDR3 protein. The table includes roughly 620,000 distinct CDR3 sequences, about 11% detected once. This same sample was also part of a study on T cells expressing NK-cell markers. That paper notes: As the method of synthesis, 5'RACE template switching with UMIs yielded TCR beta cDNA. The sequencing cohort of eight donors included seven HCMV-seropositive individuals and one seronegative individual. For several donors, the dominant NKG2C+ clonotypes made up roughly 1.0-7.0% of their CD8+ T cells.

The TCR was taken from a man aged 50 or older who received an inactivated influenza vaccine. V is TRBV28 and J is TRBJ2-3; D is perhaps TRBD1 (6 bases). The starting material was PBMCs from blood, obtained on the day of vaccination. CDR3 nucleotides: TGTGCCAGCAGTCCAGGGGCGGCTGGCACAGATACGCAGTATTTT. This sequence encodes CASSPGAAGTDTQYF.